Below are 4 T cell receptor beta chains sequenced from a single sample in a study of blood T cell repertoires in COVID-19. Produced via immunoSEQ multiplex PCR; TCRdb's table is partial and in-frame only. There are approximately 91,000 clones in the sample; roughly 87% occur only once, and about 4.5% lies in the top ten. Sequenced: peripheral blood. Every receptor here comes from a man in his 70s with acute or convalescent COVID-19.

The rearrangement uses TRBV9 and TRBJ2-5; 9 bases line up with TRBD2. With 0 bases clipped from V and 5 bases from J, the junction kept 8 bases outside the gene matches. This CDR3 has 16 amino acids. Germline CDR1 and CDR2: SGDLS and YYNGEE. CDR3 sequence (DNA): TGTGCCAGCAGCGTAGATCCTAGCGGGGTTGGTGAGACCCAGTACTTC. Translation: CASSVDPSGVGETQYF.

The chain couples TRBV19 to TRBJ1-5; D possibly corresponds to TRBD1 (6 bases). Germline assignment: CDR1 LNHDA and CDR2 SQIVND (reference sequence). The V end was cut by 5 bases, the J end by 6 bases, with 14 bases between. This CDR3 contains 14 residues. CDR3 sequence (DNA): TGTGCCAGTAGTCCGGGGGGCGAGGCTCAGCCCCAGCATTTT. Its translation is CASSPGGEAQPQHF.

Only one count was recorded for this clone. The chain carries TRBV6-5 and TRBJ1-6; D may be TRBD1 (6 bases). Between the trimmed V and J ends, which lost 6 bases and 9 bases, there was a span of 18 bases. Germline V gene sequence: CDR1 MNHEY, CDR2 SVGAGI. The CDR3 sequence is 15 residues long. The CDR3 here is CASRGGDMVTSPLHF. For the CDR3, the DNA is TGTGCCAGCAGGGGGGGGGACATGGTAACTTCACCCCTCCACTTT.

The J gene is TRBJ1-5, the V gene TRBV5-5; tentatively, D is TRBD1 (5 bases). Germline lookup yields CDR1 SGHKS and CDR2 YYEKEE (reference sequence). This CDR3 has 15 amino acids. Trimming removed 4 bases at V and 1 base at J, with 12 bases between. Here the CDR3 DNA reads TGTGCCAGCAGCCCCTCATGGGGCAGCAATCAGCCCCAGCATTTT. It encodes CASSPSWGSNQPQHF.